The present TCR beta chain was sequenced within a study of cytomegalovirus exposure and HLA in healthy donors. This clone occurred once. Its antigen is currently unknown. The PCR was carried out with 60 Vbeta primers and 13 Jbeta primers. Sequencing used immunoSEQ multiplex PCR; TCRdb keeps in-frame clones, though not all of them. The data contain approximately 140,000 clones, just over 70% of them singletons. Study-wide points: A highly shared variant cluster was judged a likely technical artifact. CMV antigen specificity of three CMV-associated chains was confirmed in vitro.

Input material: PBMCs. This sequence was found in a woman aged 60-70 years in good health and CMV-seropositive.

CDR3 DNA sequence: TGTGCCAGCAGCTTAAAGTGGGACAGAAACCAAGAGACCCAGTACTTC. Translation gives CASSLKWDRNQETQYF. J is TRBJ2-5 and V is TRBV7-2; 7 bases agree with TRBD1. CDR1 is SGHTA and CDR2 is FQGNSA in the germline V gene. V trimming: 2 bases; J trimming: 0 bases; junction bases outside the gene matches: 6. CDR3 size: 16 residues.